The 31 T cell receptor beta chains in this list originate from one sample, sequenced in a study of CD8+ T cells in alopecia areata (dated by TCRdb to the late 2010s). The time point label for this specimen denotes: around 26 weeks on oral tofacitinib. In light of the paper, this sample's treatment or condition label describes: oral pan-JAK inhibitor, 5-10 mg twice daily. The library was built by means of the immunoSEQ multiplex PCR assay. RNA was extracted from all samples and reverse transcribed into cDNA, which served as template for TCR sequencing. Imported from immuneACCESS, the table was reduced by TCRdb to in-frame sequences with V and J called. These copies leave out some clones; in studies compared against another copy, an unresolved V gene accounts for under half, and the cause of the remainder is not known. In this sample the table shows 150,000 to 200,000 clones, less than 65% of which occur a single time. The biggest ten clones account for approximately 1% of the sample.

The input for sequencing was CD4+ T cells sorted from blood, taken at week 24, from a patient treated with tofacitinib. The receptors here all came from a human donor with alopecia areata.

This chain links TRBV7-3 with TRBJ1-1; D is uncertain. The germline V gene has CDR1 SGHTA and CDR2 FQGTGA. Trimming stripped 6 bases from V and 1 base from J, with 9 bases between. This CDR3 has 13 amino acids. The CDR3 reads CASSSTKNTEAFF. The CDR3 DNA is TGTGCCAGCAGTTCCACCAAGAACACTGAAGCTTTCTTT.

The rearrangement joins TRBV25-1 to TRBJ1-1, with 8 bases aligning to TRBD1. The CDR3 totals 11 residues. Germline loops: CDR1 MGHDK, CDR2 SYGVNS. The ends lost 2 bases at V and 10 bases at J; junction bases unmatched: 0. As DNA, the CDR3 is TGTGCCAGCAGTGAAACAGGGGGAGCTTTCTTT. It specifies CASSETGGAFF.

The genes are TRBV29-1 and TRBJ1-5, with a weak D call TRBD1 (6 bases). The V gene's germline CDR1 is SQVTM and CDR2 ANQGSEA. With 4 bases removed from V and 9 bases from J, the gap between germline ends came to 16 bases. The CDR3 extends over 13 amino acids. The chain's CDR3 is CSVVGGASGPQHF. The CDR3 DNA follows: TGCAGCGTTGTCGGGGGGGCATCTGGGCCCCAGCATTTT.

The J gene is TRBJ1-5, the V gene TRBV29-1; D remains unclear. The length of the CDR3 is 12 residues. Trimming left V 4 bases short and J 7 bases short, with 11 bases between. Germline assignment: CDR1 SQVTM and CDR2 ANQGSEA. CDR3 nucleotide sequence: TGCAGCGTTGGAACAGCTCAGCAGCCCCAGCATTTT. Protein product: CSVGTAQQPQHF.

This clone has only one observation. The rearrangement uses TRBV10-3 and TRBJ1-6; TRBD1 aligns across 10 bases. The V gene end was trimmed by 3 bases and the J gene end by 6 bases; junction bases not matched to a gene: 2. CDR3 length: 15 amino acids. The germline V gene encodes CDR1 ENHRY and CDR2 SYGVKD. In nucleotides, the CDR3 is TGTGCCATCAGTGAACGGGACAGGGGTAATTCACCCCTCCACTTT. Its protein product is CAISERDRGNSPLHF.

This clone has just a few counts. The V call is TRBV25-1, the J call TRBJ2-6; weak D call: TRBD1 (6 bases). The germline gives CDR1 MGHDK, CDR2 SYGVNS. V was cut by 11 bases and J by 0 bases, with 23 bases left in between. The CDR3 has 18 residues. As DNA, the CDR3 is TGTGCCGCGGCACCCGGGACATTAGTTCTCTCTGGGGCCAACGTCCTGACTTTC. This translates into CAAAPGTLVLSGANVLTF.

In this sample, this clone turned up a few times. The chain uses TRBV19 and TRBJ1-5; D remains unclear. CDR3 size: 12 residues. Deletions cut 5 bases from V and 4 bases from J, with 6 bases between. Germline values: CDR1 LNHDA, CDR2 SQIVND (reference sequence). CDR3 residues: CASSLPNQPQHF. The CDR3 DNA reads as TGTGCCAGTAGTCTACCAAATCAGCCCCAGCATTTT.

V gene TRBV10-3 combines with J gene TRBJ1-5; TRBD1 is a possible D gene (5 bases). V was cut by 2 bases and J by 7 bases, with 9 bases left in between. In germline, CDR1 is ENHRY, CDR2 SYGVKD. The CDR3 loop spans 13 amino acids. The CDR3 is CAISEQGGQPQHF. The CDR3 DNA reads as TGTGCCATCAGTGAGCAGGGTGGACAGCCCCAGCATTTT.

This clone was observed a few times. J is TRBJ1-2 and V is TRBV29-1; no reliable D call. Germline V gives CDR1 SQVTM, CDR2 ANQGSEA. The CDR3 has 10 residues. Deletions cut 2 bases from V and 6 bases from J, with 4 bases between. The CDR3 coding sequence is TGCAGCGTTGAAAGAGATGGCTACACCTTC. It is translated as CSVERDGYTF.

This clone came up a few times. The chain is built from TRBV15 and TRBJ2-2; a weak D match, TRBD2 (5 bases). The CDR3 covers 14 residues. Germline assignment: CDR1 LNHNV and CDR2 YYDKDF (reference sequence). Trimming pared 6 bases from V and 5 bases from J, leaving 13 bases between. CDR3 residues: CATRSGANTGELFF. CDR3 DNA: TGTGCCACCAGGAGCGGCGCTAATACCGGGGAGCTGTTTTTT.

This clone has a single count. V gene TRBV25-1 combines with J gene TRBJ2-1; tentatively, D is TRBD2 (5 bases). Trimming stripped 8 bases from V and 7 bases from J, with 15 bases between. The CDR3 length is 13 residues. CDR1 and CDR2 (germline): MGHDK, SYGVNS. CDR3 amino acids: CASYPPRGNEQFF. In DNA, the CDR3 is TGTGCCAGCTACCCCCCCCGGGGAAATGAGCAGTTCTTC.

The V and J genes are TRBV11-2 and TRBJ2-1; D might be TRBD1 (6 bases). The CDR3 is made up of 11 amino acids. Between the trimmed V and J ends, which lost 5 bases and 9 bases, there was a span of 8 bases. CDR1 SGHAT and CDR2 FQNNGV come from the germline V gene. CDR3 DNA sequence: TGTGCCAGCAGCCTAGGGGGTGAGCAGTTCTTC. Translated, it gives CASSLGGEQFF.

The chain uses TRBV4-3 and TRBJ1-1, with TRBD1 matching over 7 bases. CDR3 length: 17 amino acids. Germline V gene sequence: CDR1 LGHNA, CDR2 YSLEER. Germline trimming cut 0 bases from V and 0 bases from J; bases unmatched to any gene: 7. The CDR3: CASSQEPTGRMNTEAFF. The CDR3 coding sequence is TGCGCCAGCAGCCAAGAACCGACAGGGCGGATGAACACTGAAGCTTTCTTT.

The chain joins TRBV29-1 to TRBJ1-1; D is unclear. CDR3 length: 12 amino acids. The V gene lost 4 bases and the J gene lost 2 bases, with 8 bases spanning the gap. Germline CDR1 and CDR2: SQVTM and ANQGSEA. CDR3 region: CSVGGFNTEAFF. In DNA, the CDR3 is TGCAGCGTTGGAGGTTTTAACACTGAAGCTTTCTTT.

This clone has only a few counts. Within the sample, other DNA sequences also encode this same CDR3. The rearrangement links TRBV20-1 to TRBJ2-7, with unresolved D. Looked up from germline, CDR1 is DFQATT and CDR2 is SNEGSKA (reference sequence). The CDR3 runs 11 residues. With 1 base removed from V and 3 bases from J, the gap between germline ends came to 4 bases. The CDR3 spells CSARAGYEQYF. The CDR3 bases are TGCAGTGCTAGAGCCGGCTACGAGCAGTACTTC.

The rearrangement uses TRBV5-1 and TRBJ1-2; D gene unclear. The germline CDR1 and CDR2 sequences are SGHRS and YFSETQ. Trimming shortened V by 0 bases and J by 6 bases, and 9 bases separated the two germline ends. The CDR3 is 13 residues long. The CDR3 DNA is TGCGCCAGCAGCTTGGCAGAGGCACATGGCTACACCTTC. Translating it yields CASSLAEAHGYTF.

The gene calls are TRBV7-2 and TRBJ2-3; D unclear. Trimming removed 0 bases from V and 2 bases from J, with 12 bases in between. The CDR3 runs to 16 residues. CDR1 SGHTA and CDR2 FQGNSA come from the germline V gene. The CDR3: CASSLAATSLTDTQYF. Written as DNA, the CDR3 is TGTGCCAGCAGCTTAGCAGCGACCAGCCTCACAGATACGCAGTATTTT.

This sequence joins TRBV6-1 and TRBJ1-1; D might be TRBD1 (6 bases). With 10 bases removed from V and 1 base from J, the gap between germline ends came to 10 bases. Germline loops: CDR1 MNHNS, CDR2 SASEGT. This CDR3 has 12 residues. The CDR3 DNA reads TGTGCCAACAGGGCCTCGAACACTGAAGCTTTCTTT. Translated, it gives CANRASNTEAFF.

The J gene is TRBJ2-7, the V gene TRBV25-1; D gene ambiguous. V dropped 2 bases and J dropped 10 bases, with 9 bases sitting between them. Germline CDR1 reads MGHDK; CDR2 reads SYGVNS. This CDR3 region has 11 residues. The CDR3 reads CASSEMRIQYF. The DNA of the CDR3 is TGTGCCAGCAGTGAAATGCGGATCCAGTACTTC.

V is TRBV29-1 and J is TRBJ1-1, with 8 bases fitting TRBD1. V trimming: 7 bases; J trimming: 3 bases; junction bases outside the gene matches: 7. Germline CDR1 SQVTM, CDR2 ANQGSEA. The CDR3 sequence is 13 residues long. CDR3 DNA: TGCAGCGCCCGACAGGGGCTTGACACTGAAGCTTTCTTT. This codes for CSARQGLDTEAFF.

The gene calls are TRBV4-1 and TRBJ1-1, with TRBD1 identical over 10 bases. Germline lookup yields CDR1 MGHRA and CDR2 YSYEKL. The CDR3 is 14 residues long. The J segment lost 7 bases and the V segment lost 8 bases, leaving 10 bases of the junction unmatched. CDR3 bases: TGCGCCAGCTCAACCGGGACAGGGGTCGTTGAAGCTTTCTTT. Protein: CASSTGTGVVEAFF.

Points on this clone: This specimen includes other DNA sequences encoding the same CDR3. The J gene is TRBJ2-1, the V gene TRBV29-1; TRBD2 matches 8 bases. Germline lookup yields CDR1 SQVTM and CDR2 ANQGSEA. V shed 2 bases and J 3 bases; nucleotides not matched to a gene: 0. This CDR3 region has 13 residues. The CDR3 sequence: CSVESGGYNEQFF. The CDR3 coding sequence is TGCAGCGTTGAAAGCGGGGGCTACAATGAGCAGTTCTTC.

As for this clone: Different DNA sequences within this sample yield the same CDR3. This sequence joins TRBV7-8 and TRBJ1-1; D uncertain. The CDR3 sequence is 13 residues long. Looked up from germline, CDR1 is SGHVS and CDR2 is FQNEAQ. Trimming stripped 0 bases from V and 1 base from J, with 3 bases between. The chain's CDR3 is CASSLAGNTEAFF. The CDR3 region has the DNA TGTGCCAGCAGCTTAGCTGGGAACACTGAAGCTTTCTTT.

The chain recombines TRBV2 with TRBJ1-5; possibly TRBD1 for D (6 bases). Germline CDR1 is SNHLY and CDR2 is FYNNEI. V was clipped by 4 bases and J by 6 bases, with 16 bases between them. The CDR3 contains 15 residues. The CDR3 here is CASSVAGASGQPQHF. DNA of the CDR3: TGTGCCAGCAGTGTGGCAGGGGCCAGCGGTCAGCCCCAGCATTTT.

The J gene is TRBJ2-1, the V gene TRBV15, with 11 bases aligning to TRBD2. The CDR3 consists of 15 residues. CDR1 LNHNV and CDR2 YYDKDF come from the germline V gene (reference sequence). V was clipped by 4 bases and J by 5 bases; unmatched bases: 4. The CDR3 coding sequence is TGTGCCACCAGCACCCAGGGACTAGCGGACAATGAGCAGTTCTTC. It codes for CATSTQGLADNEQFF.

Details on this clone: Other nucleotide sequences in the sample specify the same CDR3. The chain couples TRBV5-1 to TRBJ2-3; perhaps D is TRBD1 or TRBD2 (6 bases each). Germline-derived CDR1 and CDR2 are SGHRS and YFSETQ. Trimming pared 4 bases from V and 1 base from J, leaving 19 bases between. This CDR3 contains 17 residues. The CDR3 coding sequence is TGCGCCAGCAGCCAAAGGGAGCCGAGGGGGGGCACAGATACGCAGTATTTT. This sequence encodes CASSQREPRGGTDTQYF.

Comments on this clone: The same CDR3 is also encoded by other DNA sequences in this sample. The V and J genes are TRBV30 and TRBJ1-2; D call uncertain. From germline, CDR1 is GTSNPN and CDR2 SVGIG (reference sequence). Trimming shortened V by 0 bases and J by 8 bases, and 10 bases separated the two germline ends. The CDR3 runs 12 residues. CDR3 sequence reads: CAWSVSGNGYTF. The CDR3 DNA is TGTGCCTGGAGTGTCTCTGGGAACGGCTACACCTTC.

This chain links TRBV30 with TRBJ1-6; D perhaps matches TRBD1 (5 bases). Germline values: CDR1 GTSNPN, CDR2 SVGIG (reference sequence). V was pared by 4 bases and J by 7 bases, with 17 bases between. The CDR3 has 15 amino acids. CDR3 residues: CAWTEWGNLNSPLHF. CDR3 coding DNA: TGTGCCTGGACCGAATGGGGGAATCTCAATTCACCCCTCCACTTT. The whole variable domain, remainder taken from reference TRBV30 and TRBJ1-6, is SQTIHQWPATLVQPVGSPLSLECTVEGTSNPNLYWYRQAAGRGLQLLFYSVGIGQISSEVPQNLSASRPQDRQFILSSKKLLLSDSGFYLCAWTEWGNLNSPLHFGNGTRLTVT.

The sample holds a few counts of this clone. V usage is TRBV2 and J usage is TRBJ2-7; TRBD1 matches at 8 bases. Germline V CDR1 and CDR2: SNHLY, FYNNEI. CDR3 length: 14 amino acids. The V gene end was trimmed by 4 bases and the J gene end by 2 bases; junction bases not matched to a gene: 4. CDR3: CASSGDRKAYEQYF. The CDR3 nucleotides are TGTGCCAGCAGTGGGGACAGGAAGGCCTACGAGCAGTACTTC.

CDR3 protein: CASSPMISGTDTQYF. The CDR3, as DNA: TGTGCCAGCAGCCCCATGATCAGCGGCACAGATACGCAGTATTTT. The V and J genes are TRBV5-4 and TRBJ2-3; D uncertain. This CDR3 spans 15 amino acids. V was shortened by 4 bases and J by 1 base, with 13 bases between the two germline ends. Germline CDR1 is SGHNT and CDR2 is YYREEE (reference sequence).

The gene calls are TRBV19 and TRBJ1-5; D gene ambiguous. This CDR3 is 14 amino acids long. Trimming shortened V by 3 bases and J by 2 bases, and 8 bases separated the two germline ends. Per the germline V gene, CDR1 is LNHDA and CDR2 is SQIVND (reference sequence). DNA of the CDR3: TGTGCCAGTAGTATGATCGGGGGCAATCAGCCCCAGCATTTT. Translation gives CASSMIGGNQPQHF.